The source of this T cell receptor (beta chain) is a study of blood T cells in healthy people across ages. PCR was performed a second time for about 7 to 11 cycles using a sample-barcoded 5' primer and a J-beta primer mix. TCRdb reanalysed the 5' RACE reads using MiXCR and keeps one entry per CDR3 protein. The sample includes about 1.4 million distinct CDR3 sequences, 59% seen only once; the top ten take 6.5% to 8.5%. Comment on this clonotype: Its specificity is not known.

Samples each yielded at least 6 micrograms of total RNA. Whole-study results and caveats: PBMCs left unsorted prevented a conclusive naive versus antigen-experienced comparison. Relative to aged donors, long-lived donors carried more naive CD4+ cells and displayed higher diversity.

CDR1 is MNHEY, CDR2 SVGAGI, per germline. The V and J ends lost 8 bases and 13 bases respectively, with 18 bases between them. The CDR3 is 12 amino acids. The receptor was isolated from a man younger than 35 in good health. The sequenced sample consisted of blood. This chain links TRBV6-5 with TRBJ2-4; D possibly corresponds to TRBD2 (5 bases). CDR3 in DNA: TGTGCCAGCGCGACAAGGTCGGAGGTGCAGTACTTC. It is translated as CASATRSEVQYF.